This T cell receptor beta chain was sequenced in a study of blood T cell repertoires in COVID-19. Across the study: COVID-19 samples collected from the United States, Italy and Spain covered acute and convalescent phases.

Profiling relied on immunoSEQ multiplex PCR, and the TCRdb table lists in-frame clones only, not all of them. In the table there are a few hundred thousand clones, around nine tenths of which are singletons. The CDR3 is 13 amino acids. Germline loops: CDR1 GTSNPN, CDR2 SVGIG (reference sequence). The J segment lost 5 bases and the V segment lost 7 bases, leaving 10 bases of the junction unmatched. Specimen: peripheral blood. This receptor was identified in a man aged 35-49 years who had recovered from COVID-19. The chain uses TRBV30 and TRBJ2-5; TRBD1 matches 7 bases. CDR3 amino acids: CAFSTGMGETQYF. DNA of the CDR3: TGTGCCTTTTCGACAGGGATGGGTGAGACCCAGTACTTC.